This T cell receptor beta chain came from a study of shared clonotypes between healthy human individuals. Subsets obtained from CD4+ cells comprised CD45RA+ naive and CD45RA-negative memory cells. This clone was recorded once. Per the germline V gene, CDR1 is SGHNT and CDR2 is YYREEE (reference sequence). This CDR3 is built from 18 residues. The trim removed 0 bases at V and 1 base at J, leaving 11 bases unmatched. Produced via immunoSEQ multiplex PCR; TCRdb's table is partial and in-frame only. In the table there are 1.6 million or so clones, 96% of which are singletons. The chain combines TRBV5-4 with TRBJ2-3; 7 bases are shared with TRBD2. The sequenced material came from naive CD4+ T cells sorted from blood. Subset meaning: CD45RA+ positively selected. This receptor was identified in a young man in good health. As DNA, the CDR3 is TGTGCCAGCAGCTTGGGGGCTGGCGGGAGTCGTGGCACAGATACGCAGTATTTT. Its translation: CASSLGAGGSRGTDTQYF.